These T cell receptor beta chains were read from a single sample in a study of spatial heterogeneity in lung cancer. TCRdb independently ran MiXCR on the 5' RACE reads; one entry per CDR3 protein. The repertoire has about 70,000 distinct CDR3 sequences, 8% to 9% of them found once; the top ten carry under 2.5%. Specimen: PBMCs, collected at follow-up. These receptors were taken from a female donor with early-stage non-small cell lung cancer. Each CDR3 is given with its conserved first and last residue. D genes are given only for firm matches. The size entry is marked missing in some rows and otherwise reads once, few, many or a size class.

>TRBJ1-1|many|-|TRBV15|15
TGTGCCACCAGCCTTGAGGAGGGAGGGTCCGCTGAAGCTTTCTTT
CATSLEEGGSAEAFF
>TRBJ2-4|few|TRBD2|TRBV20-1|19
TGCAGTGCCCTCCCCTTACTAGCGGGAGGGATCCTAGCCAAAAACATTCAGTACTTC
CSALPLLAGGILAKNIQYF
>TRBJ2-1|-|-|TRBV19|14
TGTGCCAGTAGTATGGGGGACGGAGTCAATGAGCAGTTCTTC
CASSMGDGVNEQFF
>TRBJ2-5|many|-|TRBV18|17
TGTGCCAGCTCACCATGGATCAGTCCAGACAAGAGAAGGACCCAGTACTTC
CASSPWISPDKRRTQYF
>TRBJ2-2|few|TRBD1|TRBV5-1|15
TGCGCCAGCAGCTCCAGGGGGCTGGGCACCGGGGAGCTGTTTTTT
CASSSRGLGTGELFF
>TRBJ2-4|many|-|TRBV5-1|14
TGCGCCAGCAGCCAGGGACCCACTGAAAACATTCAGTACTTC
CASSQGPTENIQYF
>TRBJ1-2|few|TRBD1|TRBV27|12
TGTGCCAGCAGTTTGAGGGGGCATGGCTACACCTTC
CASSLRGHGYTF
>TRBJ2-3|once|-|TRBV28|15
TGTGCCAGCAGTTTACTCGACGAAGACACAGATACGCAGTATTTT
CASSLLDEDTDTQYF
>TRBJ1-5|few|-|TRBV2|14
TGTGCCATCAAGACAGAAGGGGATTATCAGCCCCAGCATTTT
CAIKTEGDYQPQHF
>TRBJ1-6|few|-|TRBV3-1|17
TGTGCCAGCAGCCTAGTTTCCGGGGGCGCGGATTATTCACCCCTCCACTTT
CASSLVSGGADYSPLHF
>TRBJ2-1|many|TRBD1|TRBV2|16
TGTGCCAGCAGTGGGGTTGGACAGGGGCTTGAGAATGAGCAGTTCTTC
CASSGVGQGLENEQFF
>TRBJ2-1|-|TRBD2|TRBV20-1|12
TGCAGGCCTAGCGGGAGTGACGATGAGCAGTTCTTC
CRPSGSDDEQFF
>TRBJ2-2|-|-|TRBV24-1|13
TGTGCCACCGGCATACCGAACACCGGGGAGCTGTTTTTT
CATGIPNTGELFF
>TRBJ1-3|-|-|TRBV7-2|16
TGTGCCAGCAGCTTAGTAGGGGGGACGGGCGGAAACACCATATATTTT
CASSLVGGTGGNTIYF
>TRBJ2-1|many|-|TRBV6-5|14
TGTGCCGCAACTAGGCAAGGCCCTACCAATGAGCAGTTCTTC
CAATRQGPTNEQFF
>TRBJ2-3|-|TRBD2|TRBV3-1|16
TGTGCCAGCAGCCAAGATTGGGCTAGCGGGACAGATACGCAGTATTTT
CASSQDWASGTDTQYF
>TRBJ2-7|once|-|TRBV20-1|15
TGCAGTGCTAGAGATCCCTCCACATCTGTGGACGAGCAGTACTTC
CSARDPSTSVDEQYF
>TRBJ1-1|medium-sized|TRBD1|TRBV4-2|13
TGTGCCAGCAGCCAAGATAGGGACAGGGAGGCTTTCTTT
CASSQDRDREAFF
>TRBJ2-7|many|-|TRBV3-1|15
TGTGCCAGCAGCCGGCAAAGCTTAGATTCCTACGAGCAGTACTTC
CASSRQSLDSYEQYF
>TRBJ2-6|few|TRBD1|TRBV5-1|16
TGCGCCAGCAGCATCGGACAGGGAGCTGGGGCCAACGTCCTGACTTTC
CASSIGQGAGANVLTF
>TRBJ1-1|many|-|TRBV3-1|13
TGTGCCAGCAGCCAAGACAGGGACACTGAAGCTTTCTTT
CASSQDRDTEAFF
>TRBJ2-2|many|-|TRBV2|14
TGTGCCAGCAGTGAGCTCAGGGAGACCGGGGAGCTGTTTTTT
CASSELRETGELFF
>TRBJ2-7|few|-|TRBV10-3|14
TGTGCCATCAGTGAGCCAGCGACAGGCAACGAGCAGTACTTC
CAISEPATGNEQYF
>TRBJ2-7|few|-|TRBV5-1|13
TGCGCCAGCAGCTTGGAGCGGGACAACGAGCAGTACTTC
CASSLERDNEQYF
>TRBJ2-7|many|TRBD2|TRBV5-1|12
TGCGCCAGCCGGTTGGGGGAGGGCCCCCCCTTCTTC
CASRLGEGPPFF
>TRBJ2-1|-|TRBD2|TRBV7-3|14
TGTGCCAGCAGCCCGACCCTAGCGGGGAATGAGCAGTTCTTC
CASSPTLAGNEQFF
>TRBJ2-5|many|-|TRBV10-3|15
TGTGCCATCAGGACCTCCGGAGGGCCTGGGGAGACCCAGTACTTC
CAIRTSGGPGETQYF
>TRBJ2-1|many|-|TRBV5-6|11
TGTGCCAGCAGTTTGTCAGCTGAGCAGTTCTTC
CASSLSAEQFF
>TRBJ2-7|-|TRBD2|TRBV10-3|17
TGTGCCATCAGGGGGCCTAAGGTAGCGGGAGGTCAGAACGAGCAGTACTTC
CAIRGPKVAGGQNEQYF
>TRBJ2-3|-|-|TRBV4-2|15
TGTGCCAGCAGCCAAGATGCTAGCTTTCCAGATACGCAGTATTTT
CASSQDASFPDTQYF
>TRBJ2-1|many|TRBD2|TRBV28|21
TGTGCCAGCAGTTCCCTCCAGGCTAGCGGGAGGTTCGTCAGCTCCTACAATGAGCAGTTCTTC
CASSSLQASGRFVSSYNEQFF
>TRBJ2-1|-|-|TRBV5-1|14
TGCGCCAGCAGCTTGGGAGCGGAGGACAATGAGCAGTTCTTC
CASSLGAEDNEQFF
>TRBJ2-3|many|TRBD1|TRBV27|15
TGTGCCAGCAGTCCCATCCGGACAGGGGTAGATACGCAGTATTTT
CASSPIRTGVDTQYF
>TRBJ2-7|-|-|TRBV7-2|13
TGTGCCAGCAGCTTAGTGGACTCGGGCGAGCAGTACTTC
CASSLVDSGEQYF
>TRBJ1-2|few|-|TRBV18|15
TGTGCCAGCTCAGCTCTCGTGAGCACGTCGGGAGGATACACCTTC
CASSALVSTSGGYTF
>TRBJ2-5|many|TRBD1|TRBV28|15
TGTGCCAGCAGAGCGTCCGGGACAGGGCAAGAGACCCAGTACTTC
CASRASGTGQETQYF
>TRBJ1-5|-|-|TRBV9|13
TGTGCCAGCAGCGTAGGCCCAAATCAGCCCCAGCATTTT
CASSVGPNQPQHF
>TRBJ2-1|many|TRBD2|TRBV3-1|16
TGTGCCAGCAGCCAAGAACGGATAGCGGGAGGGAATGAGCAGTTCTTC
CASSQERIAGGNEQFF
>TRBJ2-3|many|-|TRBV20-1|14
TGCAGTGCTAAAATGTCAGGGTTCCCAGATACGCAGTATTTT
CSAKMSGFPDTQYF
>TRBJ2-2|few|-|TRBV29-1|12
TGCAGCGTCGCAAAGTTCACCGGGGAGCTGTTTTTT
CSVAKFTGELFF
>TRBJ2-7|many|TRBD1|TRBV4-1|15
TGCGCCAGCAGCCAAGTCGGACAGGAGGAGTACGAGCAGTACTTC
CASSQVGQEEYEQYF
>TRBJ1-1|many|-|TRBV6-6|15
TGTGCCAGCAGTTACAGGCTCGTACGAGGCACTGAAGCTTTCTTT
CASSYRLVRGTEAFF
>TRBJ2-4|many|TRBD2|TRBV20-1|13
TGCAGTGCCTCGAGCGGGAAAAAAAACATTCAGTACTTC
CSASSGKKNIQYF
>TRBJ2-1|few|TRBD2|TRBV15|18
TGTGCCACCAGTACGGCCGGGACTAGGGCCTGGGCGGACAATGAGCAGTTCTTC
CATSTAGTRAWADNEQFF
>TRBJ1-5|many|TRBD1|TRBV28|16
TGTGCCAGCAGCCAAACAGGGGGCGAAGGCAATCAGCCCCAGCATTTT
CASSQTGGEGNQPQHF
>TRBJ1-6|many|-|TRBV12-3/TRBV12-4|15
TGTGCCAGCAGTTCCCAGACAGGAGGGTTGTCACCCCTCCACTTT
CASSSQTGGLSPLHF
>TRBJ1-2|many|-|TRBV5-1|11
TGCGCCAGCGGGGAGGGCTATGGCTACACCTTC
CASGEGYGYTF
>TRBJ1-5|few|-|TRBV12-3/TRBV12-4|13
TGTGCCAGCAGCTATAACACCAATCAGCCCCAGCATTTT
CASSYNTNQPQHF
>TRBJ1-1|many|-|TRBV2|14
TGTGCCAGCTCTAAAGGGACGTTGAACACTGAAGCTTTCTTT
CASSKGTLNTEAFF
>TRBJ2-5|many|-|TRBV20-1|12
TGCAGTGCTATCCCGAAACAAGAGACCCAGTACTTC
CSAIPKQETQYF